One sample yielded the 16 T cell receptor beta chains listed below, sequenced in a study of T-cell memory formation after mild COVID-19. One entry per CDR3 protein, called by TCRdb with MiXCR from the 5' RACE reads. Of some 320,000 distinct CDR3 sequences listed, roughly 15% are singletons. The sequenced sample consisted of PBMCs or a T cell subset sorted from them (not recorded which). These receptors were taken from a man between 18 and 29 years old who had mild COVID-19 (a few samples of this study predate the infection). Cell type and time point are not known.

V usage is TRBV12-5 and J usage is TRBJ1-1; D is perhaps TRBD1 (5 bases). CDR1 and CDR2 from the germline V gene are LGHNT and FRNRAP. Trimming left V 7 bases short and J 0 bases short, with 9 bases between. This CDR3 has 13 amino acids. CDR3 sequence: CASVEGMNTEAFF. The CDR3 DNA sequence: TGTGCTAGTGTCGAGGGGATGAACACTGAAGCTTTCTTT.

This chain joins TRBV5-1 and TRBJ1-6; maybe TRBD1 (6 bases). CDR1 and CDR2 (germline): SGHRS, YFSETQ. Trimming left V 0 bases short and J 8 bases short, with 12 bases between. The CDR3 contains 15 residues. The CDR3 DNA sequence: TGCGCCAGCAGCTTGGCAACAGGGTCGGATTCACCCCTCCACTTT. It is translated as CASSLATGSDSPLHF.

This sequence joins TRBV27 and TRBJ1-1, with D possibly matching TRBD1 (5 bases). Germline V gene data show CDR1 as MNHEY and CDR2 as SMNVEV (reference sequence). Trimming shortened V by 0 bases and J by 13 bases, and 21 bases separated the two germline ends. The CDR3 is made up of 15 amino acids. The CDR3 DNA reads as TGTGCCAGCAGTTTATCCCGACCGGGGCCCTTGGGTGGTTTCTTT. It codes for CASSLSRPGPLGGFF.

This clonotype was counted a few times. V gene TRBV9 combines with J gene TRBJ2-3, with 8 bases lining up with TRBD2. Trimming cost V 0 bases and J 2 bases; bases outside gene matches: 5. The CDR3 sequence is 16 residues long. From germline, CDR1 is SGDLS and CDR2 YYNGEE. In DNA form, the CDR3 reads TGTGCCAGCAGCGTAGGGAGCGGGAGTATCACAGATACGCAGTATTTT. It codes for CASSVGSGSITDTQYF.

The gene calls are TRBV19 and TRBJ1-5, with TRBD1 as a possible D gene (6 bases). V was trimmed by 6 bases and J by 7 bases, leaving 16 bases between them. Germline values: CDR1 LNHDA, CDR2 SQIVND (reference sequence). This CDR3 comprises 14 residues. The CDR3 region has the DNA TGTGCCAGTAGAGGGGGGCGCGGACTGCAGCCCCAGCATTTT. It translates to CASRGGRGLQPQHF.

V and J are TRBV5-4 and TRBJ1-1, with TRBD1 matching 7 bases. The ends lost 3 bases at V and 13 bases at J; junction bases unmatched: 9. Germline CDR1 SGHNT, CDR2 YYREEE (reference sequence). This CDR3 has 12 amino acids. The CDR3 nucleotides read TGTGCCAGCAGCTACCCACAGGGGACAATTTTCTTT. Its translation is CASSYPQGTIFF.

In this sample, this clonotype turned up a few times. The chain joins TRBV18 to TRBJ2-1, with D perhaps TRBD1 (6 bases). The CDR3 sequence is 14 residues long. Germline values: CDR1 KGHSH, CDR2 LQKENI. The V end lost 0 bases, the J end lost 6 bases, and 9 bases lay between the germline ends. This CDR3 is CASSPPNRVNEQFF. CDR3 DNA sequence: TGTGCCAGCTCACCACCCAACAGGGTCAATGAGCAGTTCTTC.

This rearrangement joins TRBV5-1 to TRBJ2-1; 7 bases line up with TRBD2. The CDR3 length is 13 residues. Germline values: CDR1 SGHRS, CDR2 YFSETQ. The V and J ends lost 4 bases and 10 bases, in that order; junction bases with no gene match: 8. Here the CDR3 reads CASSPGLVEEQFF. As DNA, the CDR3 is TGCGCCAGCAGCCCTGGACTAGTCGAGGAGCAGTTCTTC.

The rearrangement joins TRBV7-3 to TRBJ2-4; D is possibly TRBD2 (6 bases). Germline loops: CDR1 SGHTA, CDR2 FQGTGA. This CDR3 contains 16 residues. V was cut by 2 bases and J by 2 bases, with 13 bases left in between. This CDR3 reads CASSLGGDRSKNIQYF. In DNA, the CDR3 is TGTGCCAGCAGCTTAGGCGGGGATCGATCCAAAAACATTCAGTACTTC.

CDR3 protein: CASRVGLASNQPQHF. CDR3 DNA sequence: TGTGCCAGCAGAGTCGGCCTCGCAAGCAATCAGCCCCAGCATTTT. V gene TRBV2 combines with J gene TRBJ1-5, with D unclear. Trimming took 6 bases from V and 1 from J, leaving 13 bases between them. The CDR3 extends over 15 amino acids. Germline loops: CDR1 SNHLY, CDR2 FYNNEI.

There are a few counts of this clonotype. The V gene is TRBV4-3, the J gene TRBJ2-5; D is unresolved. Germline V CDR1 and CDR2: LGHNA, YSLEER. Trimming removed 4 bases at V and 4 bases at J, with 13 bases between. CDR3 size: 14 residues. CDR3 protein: CASSRHLPRETQYF. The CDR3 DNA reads TGCGCCAGCAGCCGTCACTTACCTCGAGAGACCCAGTACTTC.

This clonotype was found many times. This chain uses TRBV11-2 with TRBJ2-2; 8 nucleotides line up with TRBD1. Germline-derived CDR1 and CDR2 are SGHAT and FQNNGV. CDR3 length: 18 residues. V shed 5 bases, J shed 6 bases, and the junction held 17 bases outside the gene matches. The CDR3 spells CASSLDRGKSKVAGELFF. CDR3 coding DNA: TGTGCCAGCAGCCTCGACAGGGGCAAATCAAAGGTGGCCGGGGAGCTGTTTTTT.

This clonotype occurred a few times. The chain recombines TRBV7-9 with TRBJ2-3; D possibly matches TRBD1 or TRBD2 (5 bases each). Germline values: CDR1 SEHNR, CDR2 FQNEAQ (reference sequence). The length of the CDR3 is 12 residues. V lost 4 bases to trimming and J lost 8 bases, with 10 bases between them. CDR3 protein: CASSSTGTTQYF. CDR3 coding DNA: TGTGCCAGCAGCTCGACCGGGACTACGCAGTATTTT.

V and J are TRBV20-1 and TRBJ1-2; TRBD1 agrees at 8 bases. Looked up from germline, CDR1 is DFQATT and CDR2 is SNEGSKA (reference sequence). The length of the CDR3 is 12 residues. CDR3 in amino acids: CRGQGHNYGYTF. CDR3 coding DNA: TGCAGAGGACAGGGACATAACTATGGCTACACCTTC.

CDR3 protein: CASFTAGPSQPQHF. For the CDR3, the DNA is TGCGCCAGCTTTACGGCAGGGCCGAGTCAGCCCCAGCATTTT. The chain couples TRBV5-1 to TRBJ1-5; weak D call: TRBD1 (5 bases). CDR3 length: 14 residues. From germline, CDR1 is SGHRS and CDR2 YFSETQ. V dropped 7 bases and J dropped 6 bases, with 17 bases sitting between them.

The DNA for the CDR3 is TGTGCTAGTGGTTTACAGGGCTATGGCTACACCTTC. This encodes CASGLQGYGYTF. The V call is TRBV12-5, the J call TRBJ1-2, with D tentatively TRBD1 (6 bases). There are 12 residues in the CDR3. V was shortened by 3 bases and J by 4 bases, with 6 bases between the two germline ends. The germline CDR1 and CDR2 sequences are LGHNT and FRNRAP.